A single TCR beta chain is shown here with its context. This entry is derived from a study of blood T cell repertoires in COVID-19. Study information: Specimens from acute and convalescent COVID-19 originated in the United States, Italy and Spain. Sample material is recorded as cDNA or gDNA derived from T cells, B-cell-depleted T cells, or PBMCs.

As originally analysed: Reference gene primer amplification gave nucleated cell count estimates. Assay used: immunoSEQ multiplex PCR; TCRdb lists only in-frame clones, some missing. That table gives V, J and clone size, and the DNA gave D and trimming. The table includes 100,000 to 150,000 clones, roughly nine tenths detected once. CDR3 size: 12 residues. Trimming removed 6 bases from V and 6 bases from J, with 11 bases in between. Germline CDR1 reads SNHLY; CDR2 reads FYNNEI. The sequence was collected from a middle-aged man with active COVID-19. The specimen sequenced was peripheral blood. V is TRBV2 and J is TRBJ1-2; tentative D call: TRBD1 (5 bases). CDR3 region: CASSPTRDGYTF. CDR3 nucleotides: TGTGCCAGCAGCCCCACCAGGGATGGCTACACCTTC.